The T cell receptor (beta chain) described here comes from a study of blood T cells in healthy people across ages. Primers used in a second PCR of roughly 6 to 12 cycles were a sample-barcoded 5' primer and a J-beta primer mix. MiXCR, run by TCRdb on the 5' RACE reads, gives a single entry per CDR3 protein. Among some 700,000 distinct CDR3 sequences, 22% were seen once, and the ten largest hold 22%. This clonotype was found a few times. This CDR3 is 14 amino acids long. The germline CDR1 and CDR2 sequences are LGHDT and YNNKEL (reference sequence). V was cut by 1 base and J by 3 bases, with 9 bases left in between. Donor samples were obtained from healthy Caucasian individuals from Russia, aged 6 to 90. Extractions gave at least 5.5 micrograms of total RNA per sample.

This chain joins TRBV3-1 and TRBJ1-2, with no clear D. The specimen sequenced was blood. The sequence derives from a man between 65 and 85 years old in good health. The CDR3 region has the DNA TGTGCCAGCAGCCAAGCCCCTAGGGACTATGGCTACACCTTC. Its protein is CASSQAPRDYGYTF.